The 24 T cell receptor beta chains given below trace back to one sample, sequenced in a study of graft-versus-host responses after intestinal transplantation. Sequenced by immunoSEQ multiplex PCR; TCRdb stores in-frame clones only, minus some. The table shows around 5,000 clones, with 65% to 70% occurring only once. To release intraepithelial and lamina propria lymphocytes, the graft tissue was processed. Material: ileum tissue, obtained roughly 300 days after intestinal transplant. The receptor source for this set is a human patient who received an intestinal transplant, so some T cells may come from the graft donor.

Judged by abundance, this clone is medium-sized. The V call is TRBV19, the J call TRBJ2-7; 10 bases align to TRBD2. With 4 bases clipped from V and 0 bases from J, the junction kept 6 bases outside the gene matches. This CDR3 comprises 16 residues. Germline V CDR1 and CDR2: LNHDA, SQIVND (reference sequence). The CDR3 loop is CASSRTSGLSSYEQYF. The CDR3 coding sequence is TGTGCCAGTAGTAGGACTAGCGGTTTGAGCTCCTACGAGCAGTACTTC. Full variable domain (outside the CDR3, taken from reference TRBV19 and TRBJ2-7): DGGITQSPKYLFRKEGQNVTLSCEQNLNHDAMYWYRQDPGQGLRLIYYSQIVNDFQKGDIAEGYSVSREKKESFPLTVTSAQKNPTAFYLCASSRTSGLSSYEQYFGPGTRLTVT.

The genes are TRBV11-3 and TRBJ1-1; weak D call: TRBD1 (5 bases). In germline, CDR1 is SGHNT, CDR2 YENEEA. Trimming removed 1 base from V and 3 bases from J, with 6 bases in between. The CDR3 has 13 residues. The CDR3, as DNA: TGTGCCAGCAGCTTAGGGGGGGACACTGAAGCTTTCTTT. It specifies CASSLGGDTEAFF. Full variable domain (remainder filled in from reference TRBV11-3 and TRBJ1-1): EAGVVQSPRYKIIEKKQPVAFWCNPISGHNTLYWYLQNLGQGPELLIRYENEEAVDDSQLPKDRFSAERLKGVDSTLKIQPAELGDSAVYLCASSLGGDTEAFFGQGTRLTVV.

The chain employs TRBV14 and TRBJ2-6; tentatively, D is TRBD1 or TRBD2 (6 bases each). Deletions cut 4 bases from V and 0 bases from J, with 16 bases between. Germline-derived CDR1 and CDR2 are SGHDN and FVKESK. CDR3 length: 18 residues. CDR3 amino acids: CASSRGRGGTSGANVLTF. The DNA for the CDR3 is TGTGCCAGCAGCCGGGGAAGAGGGGGGACCTCTGGGGCCAACGTCCTGACTTTC.

The chain links TRBV28 to TRBJ2-7; D uncertain. CDR1 is MDHEN, CDR2 SYDVKM, per germline. V lost 4 bases to trimming and J lost 2 bases, with 6 bases between them. This CDR3 is built from 12 residues. CDR3 in amino acids: CASSSSTYEQYF. The CDR3 nucleotides read TGTGCCAGCAGTTCCTCAACCTACGAGCAGTACTTC.

This chain connects TRBV6-5 to TRBJ2-7, with TRBD1 matching over 9 bases. The CDR3 runs 14 residues. The germline CDR1 and CDR2 sequences are MNHEY and SVGAGI. V lost 2 bases, J lost 2 bases, and 1 base stayed unmatched. The DNA of the CDR3 is TGTGCCAGCAGTTACGGGACAGGGACCTACGAGCAGTACTTC. Its translation is CASSYGTGTYEQYF.

The V call is TRBV5-1, the J call TRBJ2-3; 8 nucleotides agree with TRBD2. The germline V gene has CDR1 SGHRS and CDR2 YFSETQ. This CDR3 spans 15 amino acids. Losses at the gene ends were 1 base for V and 1 base for J; bases not matched to a gene: 2. The CDR3 coding sequence is TGCGCCAGCAGCTTGAAACTAGCGGGCACAGATACGCAGTATTTT. This gives the protein CASSLKLAGTDTQYF.

The chain employs TRBV9 and TRBJ2-5, with 8 bases aligning to TRBD1. The DNA end favors TRBJ2-7, so the J call may be wrong. CDR1 is SGDLS and CDR2 is YYNGEE in the germline V gene. The CDR3 spans 15 residues. The CDR3 region is CASSVGQGGFDEQYF. CDR3 coding DNA: TGTGCCAGCAGCGTTGGACAGGGAGGCTTCGACGAGCAGTACTTC.

The V and J genes are TRBV19 and TRBJ2-1, with 11 nucleotides matching TRBD2. The V segment lost 4 bases and the J segment 4 bases; nucleotides outside the gene matches: 6. There are 16 residues in the CDR3. CDR1 and CDR2 (germline): LNHDA, SQIVND (reference sequence). The chain's CDR3 is CASSNSGTSGYNEQFF. In DNA, the CDR3 is TGTGCCAGTAGTAACTCCGGGACTAGCGGTTACAATGAGCAGTTCTTC.

The genes are TRBV6-4 and TRBJ2-1, with TRBD1 matching 11 bases. CDR3 size: 14 residues. V shed 2 bases and J 6 bases; nucleotides not matched to a gene: 0. Germline assignment: CDR1 MRHNA and CDR2 SNTAGT. In DNA, the CDR3 is TGTGCCAGCAGTGACGGGACAGGGGGCAATGAGCAGTTCTTC. It specifies CASSDGTGGNEQFF.

This rearrangement joins TRBV7-2 to TRBJ2-5, with 7 bases matching TRBD2. Trimming at V came to 1 base and at J to 1 base, leaving 3 bases not matched to a gene. The CDR3 sequence is 15 residues long. Germline V lookup: CDR1 SGHTA, CDR2 FQGNSA. The CDR3 sequence: CASSLGGGSQETQYF. In nucleotides, the CDR3 is TGTGCCAGCAGCTTAGGAGGCGGGAGCCAAGAGACCCAGTACTTC.

The chain has TRBV4-1 and TRBJ2-5; 13 nucleotides align to TRBD2. From germline, CDR1 is MGHRA and CDR2 YSYEKL. The CDR3 is made up of 19 amino acids. V was pared by 0 bases and J by 0 bases, with 7 bases of the junction left unmatched. CDR3 protein: CASSQDPTTSGRYQETQYF. CDR3 DNA sequence: TGCGCCAGCAGCCAAGACCCGACGACTAGCGGGAGGTACCAAGAGACCCAGTACTTC.

The chain recombines TRBV2 with TRBJ2-1, with 7 bases identical to TRBD2. This CDR3 comprises 16 residues. V lost 1 base, J lost 8 bases, and 11 bases stayed unmatched. The germline V gene has CDR1 SNHLY and CDR2 FYNNEI. CDR3 loop: CASSEVWLAACDEQFF. DNA for the CDR3: TGTGCCAGCAGTGAAGTTTGGCTAGCGGCCTGCGATGAGCAGTTCTTC.

The J gene is TRBJ2-7, the V gene TRBV27; 7 nucleotides agree with TRBD2. Trimming cost V 2 bases and J 6 bases; bases outside gene matches: 7. Germline CDR1 is MNHEY and CDR2 is SMNVEV (reference sequence). CDR3 size: 14 residues. The CDR3 loop reads CASSLMSGGSEQYF. The DNA of the CDR3 is TGTGCCAGCAGTTTAATGTCGGGAGGCTCCGAGCAGTACTTC.

DNA of the CDR3: TGTGCCTGGAGTTATGGGACGGGACAGCCCCAGCATTTT. Amino acid sequence: CAWSYGTGQPQHF. The chain uses TRBV30 and TRBJ1-5; possibly TRBD1 for D (5 bases). The CDR3 runs 13 residues. Germline V gene lookup returns CDR1 GTSNPN and CDR2 SVGIG (reference sequence). Trimming stripped 2 bases from V and 7 bases from J, with 12 bases between.

This rearrangement joins TRBV7-9 to TRBJ1-2, with D perhaps TRBD1 (6 bases). Between the trimmed V and J ends, which lost 0 bases and 7 bases, there was a span of 9 bases. The germline V gene has CDR1 SEHNR and CDR2 FQNEAQ (reference sequence). The CDR3 runs 13 residues. Here the CDR3 reads CASSLAGGRGYTF. The CDR3 nucleotides read TGTGCCAGCAGCTTAGCAGGGGGACGTGGCTACACCTTC.

The rearrangement links TRBV5-1 to TRBJ2-1, with 9 bases fitting TRBD2. The CDR3 extends over 13 amino acids. Germline CDR1 SGHRS, CDR2 YFSETQ. CDR3 protein: CVWREGSYNEQFF. The CDR3 region has the DNA TGCGTCTGGCGGGAGGGGTCCTACAATGAGCAGTTCTTC.

This clone turned up a few times. The genes are TRBV28 and TRBJ2-7; D is perhaps TRBD1 (5 bases). The germline V gene encodes CDR1 MDHEN and CDR2 SYDVKM. V was clipped by 7 bases and J by 3 bases, with 13 bases between them. The CDR3 is 13 residues long. In nucleotides, the CDR3 is TGTGCCAGCAATAGGGGCAGCAACTACGAGCAGTACTTC. It codes for CASNRGSNYEQYF.

J is TRBJ2-7 and V is TRBV5-1, with 8 bases lining up with TRBD1. The J segment lost 0 bases and the V segment lost 3 bases, leaving 5 bases of the junction unmatched. There are 15 residues in the CDR3. CDR1 is SGHRS, CDR2 YFSETQ, per germline. This chain's CDR3 is CASSSRQGSSYEQYF. CDR3 coding DNA: TGCGCCAGCAGCTCAAGACAGGGGAGCTCCTACGAGCAGTACTTC.

The rearrangement links TRBV15 to TRBJ2-5, with D maybe TRBD1 (5 bases). V lost 5 bases and J lost 2, with 12 bases in between. The germline V gene has CDR1 LNHNV and CDR2 YYDKDF (reference sequence). The CDR3 runs 14 residues. DNA for the CDR3: TGTGCCACCAGCCCCGGACATGCACAAGAGACCCAGTACTTC. Protein: CATSPGHAQETQYF.

This chain uses TRBV7-9 with TRBJ2-7, with 8 bases lining up with TRBD2. The germline V gene encodes CDR1 SEHNR and CDR2 FQNEAQ (reference sequence). This CDR3 is built from 14 residues. With 0 bases clipped from V and 3 bases from J, the junction kept 1 base outside the gene matches. CDR3 sequence reads: CASSLAGLGYEQYF. CDR3 bases: TGTGCCAGCAGCTTAGCGGGACTAGGCTACGAGCAGTACTTC.

About this clone: One junction end disagrees with the germline gene, perhaps due to a read error. The V call is TRBV12-5, the J call TRBJ2-1, with D maybe TRBD1 (7 bases). In germline, CDR1 is LGHNT, CDR2 FRNRAP. The length of the CDR3 is 14 residues. The DNA for the CDR3 is TGCACCAGGGGGGAGGTCCATTCCTACAATGAGCAGTTCTTC. It specifies CTRGEVHSYNEQFF.

The chain combines TRBV5-8 with TRBJ2-5; 14 nucleotides agree with TRBD2. The ends lost 2 bases at V and 4 bases at J; junction bases unmatched: 7. From germline, CDR1 is SGHTS and CDR2 YDEGEE. The CDR3 consists of 17 residues. This CDR3 reads CASSFPGLAGVRETQYF. CDR3 coding DNA: TGTGCCAGCAGCTTCCCGGGACTAGCGGGAGTACGAGAGACCCAGTACTTC.

This chain connects TRBV5-1 to TRBJ2-1; D is possibly TRBD2 (6 bases). V was clipped by 0 bases and J by 4 bases, with 8 bases between them. The CDR3 consists of 14 residues. CDR1 is SGHRS and CDR2 is YFSETQ in the germline V gene. CDR3: CASSLAGAYNEQFF. The CDR3 nucleotides read TGCGCCAGCAGCTTGGCGGGAGCATACAATGAGCAGTTCTTC.

This clone was recorded once. This chain connects TRBV19 to TRBJ2-7, with 10 bases matching TRBD2. The CDR3 length is 14 residues. V dropped 10 bases and J dropped 2; count of bases not matched to a gene: 8. Looked up from germline, CDR1 is LNHDA and CDR2 is SQIVND (reference sequence). CDR3 residues: CATKVAGGPYEQYF. As DNA, the CDR3 is TGTGCCACCAAAGTAGCGGGAGGACCCTACGAGCAGTACTTC.